The 5 T cell receptor beta chains below all came from one sample that was sequenced in a study of beta chain features in type 1 diabetes. Overall study results and limits: Type 1 diabetes patients had TCRB CDR3s that were shorter (moderately but significantly so) in all four CD4+ subsets.

These receptors lack a known antigen. Isolated RNA was reverse transcribed in full, so expressed TCRB transcripts were sequenced. Method: immunoSEQ multiplex PCR; TCRdb's copy keeps in-frame clones and lacks some. The sample contains hundreds of thousands of clones, around 15% of which appear only once. Source material: naive CD4+ T cells from blood. The source is a man aged 18 to 30 with type 1 diabetes.

The rearrangement links TRBV7-9 to TRBJ2-5, with D perhaps TRBD1 (5 bases). Germline CDR1 SEHNR, CDR2 FQNEAQ (reference sequence). The CDR3 contains 12 residues. V lost 1 base to trimming and J lost 14 bases, with 14 bases between them. The CDR3 region is CASSLEQASPYF. In DNA, the CDR3 is TGTGCCAGCAGCTTAGAACAGGCCTCCCCATACTTC.

Notes on this clone: The identical CDR3 is also encoded by other nucleotide sequences in the sample. V is TRBV30 and J is TRBJ1-3; D call uncertain. This CDR3 has 11 residues. CDR1 is GTSNPN, CDR2 SVGIG, per germline (reference sequence). For the CDR3, the DNA is TGTGCACGGGGCTCTGGAAACACCATATATTTT. It encodes CARGSGNTIYF. Complete variable domain (other parts from reference TRBV30 and TRBJ1-3): SQTIHQWPATLVQPVGSPLSLECTVEGTSNPNLYWYRQAAGRGLQLLFYSVGIGQISSEVPQNLSASRPQDRQFILSSKKLLLSDSGFYLCARGSGNTIYFGEGSWLTVV.

The chain is built from TRBV5-4 and TRBJ2-1, with 10 bases aligning to TRBD1. With V trimmed by 4 bases and J by 7 bases, 8 bases remained unmatched. CDR1 and CDR2 from the germline V gene are SGHNT and YYREEE (reference sequence). The CDR3 spans 15 residues. CDR3 residues: CASSHRDRGGNEQFF. The CDR3 nucleotides read TGTGCCAGCAGCCACCGGGACAGGGGTGGGAATGAGCAGTTCTTC.

This clone was counted only a few times. The chain uses TRBV15 and TRBJ2-3, with D hard to call. This CDR3 is 15 amino acids long. Germline CDR1 LNHNV, CDR2 YYDKDF (reference sequence). Trimming removed 0 bases at V and 0 bases at J, with 7 bases between. DNA for the CDR3: TGTGCCACCAGCAGAGATGAGGTCAGCACAGATACGCAGTATTTT. Amino acids: CATSRDEVSTDTQYF.

V usage is TRBV19 and J usage is TRBJ1-5; D gene uncertain. V lost 3 bases, J lost 3 bases, and 6 bases lay in between. CDR3 length: 13 amino acids. The germline gives CDR1 LNHDA, CDR2 SQIVND (reference sequence). CDR3 in amino acids: CASSILINQPQHF. The CDR3 nucleotides read TGTGCCAGTAGTATCCTTATCAATCAGCCCCAGCATTTT.